The 10 T cell receptor beta chains below all came from one sample that was sequenced in a study of blood T cell repertoires in COVID-19. TCRdb's copy holds only in-frame clones and misses some; the assay was immunoSEQ multiplex PCR. This sample yields 210,000 or so clones, of which 80% are seen a single time; 4.3% belongs to the top ten. Sequencing used PBMCs or T cells enriched from blood (not recorded which). All receptors come from a man aged 25 to 45 with acute COVID-19.

This clone came up a few times. This chain links TRBV3-1 (or the pseudogene TRBV3-2) with TRBJ1-6; TRBD1 matches 8 bases. Germline V gene sequence: CDR1 LGHDT, CDR2 YNNKEL (reference sequence). The ends lost 5 bases at V and 8 bases at J; junction bases unmatched: 8. CDR3 length equals 15 residues. CDR3 amino acids: CASSSYTGGHSPLHF. The CDR3 region has the DNA TGTGCCAGCAGCTCATACACAGGGGGGCATTCACCCCTCCACTTT.

This chain joins TRBV28 and TRBJ1-2, with 12 bases fitting TRBD1. Losses at the gene ends were 5 bases for V and 1 base for J; bases not matched to a gene: 17. This CDR3 contains 20 residues. Germline assignment: CDR1 MDHEN and CDR2 SYDVKM. The CDR3 DNA reads as TGTGCCAGCAGTGCCCCCGGTTCCGGGACAGGGGGCAGGATTAACTATGGCTACACCTTC. It specifies CASSAPGSGTGGRINYGYTF.

V and J are TRBV28 and TRBJ2-5; D is possibly TRBD1 (5 bases). This CDR3 contains 14 residues. Germline-derived CDR1 and CDR2 are MDHEN and SYDVKM. Deletions cut 0 bases from V and 3 bases from J, with 8 bases between. In DNA, the CDR3 is TGTGCCAGCAGTTTATGGGACAAGAAAGAGACCCAGTACTTC. The encoded protein is CASSLWDKKETQYF.

The genes are TRBV20-1 and TRBJ2-1; D is perhaps TRBD2 (5 bases). The CDR3 is 11 residues long. Deletions cut 3 bases from V and 7 bases from J, with 7 bases between. The germline CDR1 and CDR2 sequences are DFQATT and SNEGSKA (reference sequence). The CDR3 DNA reads as TGCAGTGCTAGCCGGGGTAATGAGCAGTTCTTC. This gives the protein CSASRGNEQFF.

This clone came up a few times. The gene calls are TRBV19 and TRBJ1-5; tentatively, D is TRBD1 (6 bases). Trimming cost V 3 bases and J 7 bases, with 16 bases left between them. Germline V gene lookup returns CDR1 LNHDA and CDR2 SQIVND (reference sequence). The length of the CDR3 is 15 residues. The CDR3 reads CASSIVADRYQPQHF. In DNA form, the CDR3 reads TGTGCCAGTAGTATTGTAGCTGACAGGTACCAGCCCCAGCATTTT. The full variable domain, in which reference TRBV19 and TRBJ1-5 provide the parts outside the CDR3, is DGGITQSPKYLFRKEGQNVTLSCEQNLNHDAMYWYRQDPGQGLRLIYYSQIVNDFQKGDIAEGYSVSREKKESFPLTVTSAQKNPTAFYLCASSIVADRYQPQHFGDGTRLSIL.

This clone was seen a few times. This sample includes further DNA sequences coding for the same CDR3. The chain uses TRBV5-1 and TRBJ1-5; D is possibly TRBD1 (5 bases). Germline CDR1 and CDR2: SGHRS and YFSETQ. Trimming removed 0 bases from V and 3 bases from J, with 7 bases in between. The CDR3 totals 14 residues. The CDR3 protein is CASSLEGVNQPQHF. As DNA, the CDR3 is TGCGCCAGCAGCTTGGAAGGGGTCAATCAGCCCCAGCATTTT.

The J gene is TRBJ1-3, the V gene TRBV7-9; 12 bases match TRBD1. CDR1 is SEHNR and CDR2 is FQNEAQ in the germline V gene (reference sequence). With 3 bases clipped from V and 8 bases from J, the junction kept 2 bases outside the gene matches. The CDR3 totals 14 residues. CDR3 coding DNA: TGTGCCAGCAGCTTCCGGGACAGGGGGCACACCATATATTTT. Residues: CASSFRDRGHTIYF.

This chain connects TRBV30 to TRBJ2-7; TRBD1 is a possible D gene (5 bases). Germline V gives CDR1 GTSNPN, CDR2 SVGIG (reference sequence). CDR3 size: 11 residues. The ends were cut back, 4 bases at V and 6 bases at J, with 10 bases in the middle. The CDR3 reads CAWTLQGEQYF. CDR3 coding DNA: TGTGCCTGGACCCTCCAGGGCGAGCAGTACTTC.

V usage is TRBV28 and J usage is TRBJ1-2; D unclear. The CDR3 is 13 residues long. The ends were cut back, 5 bases at V and 8 bases at J, with 15 bases in the middle. The V gene's germline CDR1 is MDHEN and CDR2 SYDVKM. Here the CDR3 DNA reads TGTGCCAGCAGTCCGACTATAATGTACGGCTACACCTTC. Amino acid sequence: CASSPTIMYGYTF.

The V call is TRBV19, the J call TRBJ2-7; 9 nucleotides align to TRBD1. This CDR3 has 16 amino acids. Germline V gives CDR1 LNHDA, CDR2 SQIVND (reference sequence). Trimming cost V 4 bases and J 3 bases; bases outside gene matches: 10. As DNA, the CDR3 is TGTGCCAGTAGTAAGAGAGCCGGGACAGGGATCTACGAGCAGTACTTC. This translates into CASSKRAGTGIYEQYF.